This TCR beta chain was sequenced in a study of blood T cells in healthy people across ages. Study-level information: There was about one barcoded beta molecule captured by template switching per two T cells.

This clonotype was recorded once. V lost 7 bases and J 0 bases, leaving 18 bases between the germline ends. This CDR3 region has 16 residues. The germline V gene encodes CDR1 MDHEN and CDR2 SYDVKM. Next came a second PCR, run for about 6 to 12 cycles, which used a sample-barcoded 5' primer along with a J-beta primer mix. Each of the samples gave a minimum of 2.5 million paired-end reads that contained CDR3. TCRdb used MiXCR to reprocess the 5' RACE reads, holding one entry per CDR3 protein. The repertoire holds about 570,000 distinct CDR3 sequences, with approximately 26% as singletons. This same sample was also taken into another study, of T cells of mothers and their children.

This sequence was found in a boy between 2 and 10 years old in good health. The sample consisted of blood. This chain joins TRBV28 and TRBJ1-1; TRBD1 is a possible D gene (6 bases). CDR3 sequence: CASNGQSYGLNTEAFF. The CDR3 DNA reads as TGTGCCAGCAACGGACAGTCCTATGGCCTGAACACTGAAGCTTTCTTT.